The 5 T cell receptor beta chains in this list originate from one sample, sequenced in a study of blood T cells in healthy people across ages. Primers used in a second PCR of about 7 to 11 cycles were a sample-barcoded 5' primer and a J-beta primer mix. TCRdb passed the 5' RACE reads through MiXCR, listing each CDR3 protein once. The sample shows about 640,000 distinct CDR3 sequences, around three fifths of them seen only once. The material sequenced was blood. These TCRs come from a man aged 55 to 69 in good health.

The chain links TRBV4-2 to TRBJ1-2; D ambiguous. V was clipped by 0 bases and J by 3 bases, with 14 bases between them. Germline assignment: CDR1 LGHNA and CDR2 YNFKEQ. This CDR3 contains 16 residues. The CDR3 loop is CASSQEPGNPDYGYTF. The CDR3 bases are TGTGCCAGCAGCCAAGAGCCAGGAAACCCTGACTATGGCTACACCTTC.

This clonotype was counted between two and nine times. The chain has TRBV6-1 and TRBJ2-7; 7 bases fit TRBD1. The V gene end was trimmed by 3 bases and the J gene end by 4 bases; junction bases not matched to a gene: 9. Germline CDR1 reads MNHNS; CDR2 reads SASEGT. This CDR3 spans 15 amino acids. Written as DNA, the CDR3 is TGTGCCAGCAGTGACCTAAACAGGGGTGGGTACGAGCAGTACTTC. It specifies CASSDLNRGGYEQYF.

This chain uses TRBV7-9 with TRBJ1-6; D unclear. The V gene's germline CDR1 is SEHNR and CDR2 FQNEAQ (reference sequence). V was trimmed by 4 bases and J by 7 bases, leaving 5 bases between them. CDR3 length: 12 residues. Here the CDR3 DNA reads TGTGCCAGCAGCTCACAGAATTCACCCCTCCACTTT. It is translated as CASSSQNSPLHF.

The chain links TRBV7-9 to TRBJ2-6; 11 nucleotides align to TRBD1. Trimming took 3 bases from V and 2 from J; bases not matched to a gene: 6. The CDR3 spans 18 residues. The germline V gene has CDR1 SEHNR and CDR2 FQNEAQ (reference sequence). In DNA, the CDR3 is TGTGCCAGCAGCTTCCCGGGACAGGGGGTGACTGGGGCCAACGTCCTGACTTTC. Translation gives CASSFPGQGVTGANVLTF.

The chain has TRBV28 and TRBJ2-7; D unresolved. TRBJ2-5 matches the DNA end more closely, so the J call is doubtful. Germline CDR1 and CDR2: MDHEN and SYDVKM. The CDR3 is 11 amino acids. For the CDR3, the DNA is TGTGCCAGCAGTGTGGATTGGACCCAGTACTTC. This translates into CASSVDWTQYF.